The 26 T cell receptor beta chains in this list originate from one sample, sequenced in a study of shared clonotypes between healthy human individuals. Assay: immunoSEQ multiplex PCR; the TCRdb copy retains only in-frame clones and omits some. The sample holds under 1,900,000 clones, less than 99% seen once. Sequencing was carried out using naive CD4+ T cells sorted from blood. Specified subset: CD45RA+ positively selected. All receptors come from a man aged 30 to 45 in good health.

This chain connects TRBV18 to TRBJ2-3, with 13 bases matching TRBD2. Germline-derived CDR1 and CDR2 are KGHSH and LQKENI. With V trimmed by 3 bases and J by 6 bases, 6 bases remained unmatched. This CDR3 region has 16 residues. Here the CDR3 reads CASSPPGTSGTDTQYF. CDR3 sequence (DNA): TGTGCCAGCTCACCTCCCGGGACTAGCGGGACGGATACGCAGTATTTT.

V and J are TRBV9 and TRBJ2-1; D is undetermined. CDR1 and CDR2 from the germline V gene are SGDLS and YYNGEE. CDR3 length: 14 amino acids. Trimming left V 0 bases short and J 5 bases short, with 9 bases between. The CDR3 is CASSVGPGHNEQFF. CDR3 DNA: TGTGCCAGCAGCGTAGGGCCGGGCCACAATGAGCAGTTCTTC.

The chain uses TRBV28 and TRBJ1-1, with 7 bases that match TRBD1. The germline gives CDR1 MDHEN, CDR2 SYDVKM. Trimming removed 6 bases from V and 4 bases from J; junction bases left unmatched: 11. This CDR3 comprises 15 residues. CDR3 bases: TGTGCCAGCAGCTATCTCGACAGGGCGGGCACTGAAGCTTTCTTT. It encodes CASSYLDRAGTEAFF.

This rearrangement joins TRBV6-4 to TRBJ2-1, with TRBD2 identical over 13 bases. This CDR3 has 15 residues. The junction had 4 bases not matched to a gene; V was cut back by 3 bases and J by 8 bases. CDR1 and CDR2 (germline): MRHNA, SNTAGT. CDR3: CASSEGLAGWDEQFF. CDR3 bases: TGTGCCAGCAGTGAGGGACTAGCGGGATGGGATGAGCAGTTCTTC.

The rearrangement joins TRBV27 to TRBJ2-3; perhaps D is TRBD1 or TRBD2 (5 bases each). Deletions cut 5 bases from V and 9 bases from J, with 24 bases between. CDR1 is MNHEY and CDR2 is SMNVEV in the germline V gene (reference sequence). The CDR3 runs 16 residues. CDR3: CASSQNSGTPGGTQYF. The CDR3 coding sequence is TGTGCCAGCAGTCAAAACTCCGGGACCCCCGGAGGCACGCAGTATTTT.

The chain is built from TRBV27 and TRBJ1-4; no firm D call. Germline-derived CDR1 and CDR2 are MNHEY and SMNVEV (reference sequence). V was clipped by 0 bases and J by 3 bases, with 14 bases between them. The CDR3 has 17 amino acids. CDR3 loop: CASSLSRAGWANEKLFF. DNA of the CDR3: TGTGCCAGCAGTTTATCGAGGGCGGGGTGGGCTAATGAAAAACTGTTTTTT.

V gene TRBV11-2 combines with J gene TRBJ1-1; D is possibly TRBD1 (5 bases). This CDR3 is built from 15 residues. Germline-derived CDR1 and CDR2 are SGHAT and FQNNGV. V lost 5 bases and J lost 6, with 19 bases in between. The DNA of the CDR3 is TGTGCCAGCAGCACCAATAGGGGAAAGGTGGCTGAAGCTTTCTTT. Protein sequence: CASSTNRGKVAEAFF.

This chain links TRBV9 with TRBJ2-7, with D maybe TRBD1 (5 bases). CDR1 and CDR2 from the germline V gene are SGDLS and YYNGEE. Between the trimmed V and J ends, which lost 0 bases and 3 bases, there was a span of 13 bases. The length of the CDR3 is 15 residues. The CDR3 spells CASSVEPVRDYEQYF. For the CDR3, the DNA is TGTGCCAGCAGCGTAGAGCCGGTCAGGGACTACGAGCAGTACTTC.

In this sample, this clone turned up once. The chain joins TRBV9 to TRBJ2-1; TRBD2 matches at 7 bases. Germline V gives CDR1 SGDLS, CDR2 YYNGEE. Trimming at V came to 3 bases and at J to 4 bases, leaving 13 bases not matched to a gene. This CDR3 spans 17 amino acids. CDR3 residues: CASSARGAGDSYNEQFF. CDR3 sequence (DNA): TGTGCCAGCAGCGCCCGTGGGGCGGGAGATTCATACAATGAGCAGTTCTTC.

The CDR3 region is CASSLQRAYEQYF. The CDR3 nucleotides read TGTGCCAGCAGCTTGCAGCGGGCCTACGAGCAGTACTTC. This chain uses TRBV7-2 with TRBJ2-7, with a tentative D call TRBD2 (6 bases). The CDR3 runs 13 residues. The V gene lost 3 bases and the J gene lost 2 bases, with 8 bases spanning the gap. Germline V gene data show CDR1 as SGHTA and CDR2 as FQGNSA.

CDR3: CASSYTSGQGKIYGYTF. As DNA, the CDR3 is TGTGCCAGCTCATACACTTCCGGACAGGGGAAGATCTATGGCTACACCTTC. The gene calls are TRBV18 and TRBJ1-2; 9 bases are shared with TRBD1. This CDR3 has 17 amino acids. V lost 5 bases, J lost 4 bases, and 14 bases stayed unmatched. CDR1 KGHSH and CDR2 LQKENI come from the germline V gene.

The rearrangement uses TRBV5-1 and TRBJ2-3; 7 nucleotides match TRBD1. Per the germline V gene, CDR1 is SGHRS and CDR2 is YFSETQ. The CDR3 sequence is 15 residues long. J lost 0 bases, V lost 6 bases, and 7 bases had no gene match. The CDR3 is CASTLGQASTDTQYF. The CDR3 bases are TGCGCCAGCACCTTAGGACAGGCCAGCACAGATACGCAGTATTTT.

The rearrangement uses TRBV18 and TRBJ1-3; D call uncertain. Per the germline V gene, CDR1 is KGHSH and CDR2 is LQKENI. V gave up 3 bases and J gave up 3 bases, with 12 bases separating them. This CDR3 spans 15 amino acids. The CDR3 bases are TGTGCCAGCTCACCGTCAGATTTCGGTGGAAACACCATATATTTT. Amino acid sequence: CASSPSDFGGNTIYF.

This chain joins TRBV5-1 and TRBJ1-4, with 8 nucleotides matching TRBD1. Trimming took 2 bases from V and 8 from J; bases not matched to a gene: 8. The germline gives CDR1 SGHRS, CDR2 YFSETQ. The CDR3 sequence is 15 residues long. CDR3 in amino acids: CASSLATGETEKLFF. The CDR3 coding sequence is TGCGCCAGCAGCTTAGCGACAGGGGAAACAGAAAAACTGTTTTTT. The whole variable domain, remainder taken from reference TRBV5-1 and TRBJ1-4, is KAGVTQTPRYLIKTRGQQVTLSCSPISGHRSVSWYQQTPGQGLQFLFEYFSETQRNKGNFPGRFSGRQFSNSRSEMNVSTLELGDSALYLCASSLATGETEKLFFGSGTQLSVL.

As regards this clone: Other DNA sequences in this sample translate to the same CDR3. The J gene is TRBJ1-3, the V gene TRBV18; D is unresolved. This CDR3 contains 14 residues. The V end was cut by 2 bases, the J end by 0 bases, with 5 bases between. Germline CDR1 and CDR2: KGHSH and LQKENI. This CDR3 reads CASSPGRSGNTIYF. CDR3 nucleotides: TGTGCCAGCTCACCAGGGCGCTCTGGAAACACCATATATTTT.

The chain has TRBV19 and TRBJ1-3; D gene unclear. Germline V gives CDR1 LNHDA, CDR2 SQIVND (reference sequence). The CDR3 is 15 amino acids. Trimming stripped 3 bases from V and 4 bases from J, with 13 bases between. In nucleotides, the CDR3 is TGTGCCAGTAGTATTCGAGCGGGGTCCGGAAACACCATATATTTT. Protein sequence: CASSIRAGSGNTIYF.

The V call is TRBV25-1, the J call TRBJ1-1, with TRBD1 matching over 7 bases. CDR1 MGHDK and CDR2 SYGVNS come from the germline V gene. J gave up 5 bases and V 4 bases, and 10 bases lay outside the gene matches. The CDR3 is made up of 15 amino acids. CDR3 sequence (DNA): TGTGCCAGCAGTGGGGTCCAGGGGGTGATGACTGAAGCTTTCTTT. This gives the protein CASSGVQGVMTEAFF.

This rearrangement joins TRBV19 to TRBJ2-2, with D tentatively TRBD2 (5 bases). The CDR3 sequence is 13 residues long. Germline V gene data show CDR1 as LNHDA and CDR2 as SQIVND (reference sequence). Trimming cost V 7 bases and J 7 bases, with 13 bases left between them. Written as DNA, the CDR3 is TGTGCCAGTACCACGAGGGCCAACGGGGAGCTGTTTTTT. Protein: CASTTRANGELFF.

The gene calls are TRBV7-8 and TRBJ2-3; TRBD1 matches at 8 bases. There are 16 residues in the CDR3. V was clipped by 2 bases and J by 6 bases; unmatched bases: 10. From germline, CDR1 is SGHVS and CDR2 FQNEAQ. CDR3: CASSLRRQGAPDTQYF. The CDR3 DNA is TGTGCCAGCAGCTTAAGGCGTCAGGGGGCTCCGGATACGCAGTATTTT.

This clone was seen once. The gene calls are TRBV5-1 and TRBJ2-7; TRBD1 matches at 9 bases. Germline CDR1 and CDR2: SGHRS and YFSETQ. Trimming took 3 bases from V and 3 from J; bases not matched to a gene: 10. CDR3 length: 16 amino acids. The CDR3 protein is CASSYNPGQGHYEQYF. The CDR3 DNA reads TGCGCCAGCAGCTACAACCCGGGACAGGGCCACTACGAGCAGTACTTC.

The chain recombines TRBV28 with TRBJ1-5; D remains ambiguous. The CDR3 covers 18 residues. Germline lookup yields CDR1 MDHEN and CDR2 SYDVKM. Trimming stripped 5 bases from V and 2 bases from J, with 22 bases between. CDR3 in amino acids: CASSTMFPLGGGNQPQHF. The CDR3 nucleotides are TGTGCCAGCAGTACTATGTTCCCTCTGGGTGGGGGCAATCAGCCCCAGCATTTT.

The chain joins TRBV6-5 to TRBJ1-4; perhaps TRBD1 as D (5 bases). Trimming took off 2 bases at V and 3 bases at J, with 10 bases between the two ends. This CDR3 is built from 15 residues. Germline V gives CDR1 MNHEY, CDR2 SVGAGI. CDR3 in DNA: TGTGCCAGCAGTTACGGGGGTTCTTCTAATGAAAAACTGTTTTTT. This gives the protein CASSYGGSSNEKLFF.

The chain uses TRBV29-1 and TRBJ2-1; 8 bases align to TRBD2. This CDR3 contains 14 residues. Germline loops: CDR1 SQVTM, CDR2 ANQGSEA. Trimming removed 5 bases from V and 0 bases from J; junction bases left unmatched: 3. The DNA for the CDR3 is TGCAGCGTTTCGAGCGGGAGCTCCTACAATGAGCAGTTCTTC. Translating it yields CSVSSGSSYNEQFF.

V is TRBV19 and J is TRBJ2-2; D is possibly TRBD2 (5 bases). The CDR3 is made up of 15 amino acids. CDR1 is LNHDA and CDR2 is SQIVND in the germline V gene (reference sequence). Between the trimmed V and J ends, which lost 7 bases and 4 bases, there was a span of 16 bases. Here the CDR3 reads CASKKGSSSTGELFF. CDR3 sequence (DNA): TGTGCCAGTAAAAAAGGGAGTTCGAGCACCGGGGAGCTGTTTTTT.

Turning to this clone: Other DNA sequences in this specimen translate into the identical CDR3. The chain recombines TRBV19 with TRBJ2-1; TRBD2 matches at 12 bases. In germline, CDR1 is LNHDA, CDR2 SQIVND (reference sequence). The CDR3 sequence is 14 residues long. Trimming at V came to 6 bases and at J to 5 bases, leaving 2 bases not matched to a gene. CDR3 in DNA: TGTGCCAGTAGACTAGCGGGAGGAGACAATGAGCAGTTCTTC. It yields the protein CASRLAGGDNEQFF.

Only one count was recorded for this clone. The chain has TRBV28 and TRBJ2-7; 8 nucleotides line up with TRBD1. The germline V gene has CDR1 MDHEN and CDR2 SYDVKM. The junction had 9 bases not matched to a gene; V was cut back by 5 bases and J by 3 bases. The CDR3 covers 15 residues. The DNA of the CDR3 is TGTGCCAGCAGTCCCCCCGGACAGGGACTCTACGAGCAGTACTTC. This translates into CASSPPGQGLYEQYF.